The 10 T cell receptor beta chains in this list originate from one sample, sequenced in a study of T cells in Graves' hyperthyroidism and ophthalmopathy. RNA transcripts gave rise to amplified TCR beta CDR3 regions. When the TCR CDR3 underwent first-round RT-PCR, the HTBI primer set was used. TCRdb analysed the multiplex PCR reads with MiXCR anew, one entry per CDR3 protein. This table has about 360,000 distinct CDR3 sequences, around 13% appearing once. Sequencing was performed on blood. The receptors originated from a woman aged 18-29 years with Graves' hyperthyroidism.

The chain employs TRBV2 and TRBJ2-3, with 13 nucleotides matching TRBD2. Germline V gives CDR1 SNHLY, CDR2 FYNNEI. The length of the CDR3 is 17 residues. V lost 6 bases to trimming and J lost 4 bases; unmatched junction nucleotides: 10. The CDR3 here is CASSAATSGGAADTQYF. For the CDR3, the DNA is TGTGCCAGCAGCGCCGCAACTAGCGGGGGGGCGGCAGATACGCAGTATTTT.

This clonotype was observed many times. The chain couples TRBV2 to TRBJ1-1, with 12 bases identical to TRBD1. V shed 8 bases, J shed 5 bases, and the junction held 12 bases outside the gene matches. This CDR3 is 16 amino acids long. CDR1 is SNHLY and CDR2 is FYNNEI in the germline V gene. This CDR3 is CASGSGTGGGGTEAFF. In DNA form, the CDR3 reads TGTGCCAGCGGATCCGGGACAGGGGGCGGAGGGACTGAAGCTTTCTTT. The whole variable domain, remainder taken from reference TRBV2 and TRBJ1-1, is EPEVTQTPSHQVTQMGQEVILRCVPISNHLYFYWYRQILGQKVEFLVSFYNNEISEKSEIFDDQFSVERPDGSNFTLKIRSTKLEDSAMYFCASGSGTGGGGTEAFFGQGTRLTVV.

This clonotype was seen many times. The J gene is TRBJ2-1, the V gene TRBV2; 10 bases agree with TRBD2. The germline V gene encodes CDR1 SNHLY and CDR2 FYNNEI. The ends lost 4 bases at V and 7 bases at J; junction bases unmatched: 7. CDR3 length: 15 residues. This chain's CDR3 is CASSVGTSVWNEQFF. As DNA, the CDR3 is TGTGCCAGCAGTGTAGGGACTAGCGTTTGGAATGAGCAGTTCTTC.

V and J are TRBV4-3 and TRBJ2-1; 7 bases align to TRBD2. Germline values: CDR1 LGHNA, CDR2 YSLEER. V gave up 4 bases and J gave up 0 bases; unmatched junction bases: 12. The CDR3 totals 18 residues. CDR3 loop: CASSPSYFQRGSYNEQFF. The CDR3 DNA is TGCGCCAGCAGCCCCTCCTATTTTCAGCGGGGCTCCTACAATGAGCAGTTCTTC.

This clonotype was recorded at least ten times. The chain links TRBV7-6 to TRBJ2-7, with D hard to call. CDR1 is SGHVS, CDR2 FNYEAQ, per germline. Trimming removed 5 bases at V and 2 bases at J, with 25 bases between. There are 18 residues in the CDR3. As DNA, the CDR3 is TGTGCCAGCAGCCTGAGCCGGGTACCACATCGCCAAACCTACGAGCAGTACTTC. This gives the protein CASSLSRVPHRQTYEQYF.

This clonotype was counted ten times or more. V is TRBV24-1 and J is TRBJ2-1; D is possibly TRBD1 (6 bases). Germline assignment: CDR1 KGHDR and CDR2 SFDVKD. This CDR3 spans 13 amino acids. V lost 8 bases and J lost 3, with 10 bases in between. The CDR3 DNA reads TGTGCCACCACCCCGGACAGCTACAATGAGCAGTTCTTC. Translating gives CATTPDSYNEQFF.

Ten or more counts support this clonotype. The V call is TRBV28, the J call TRBJ2-1; D ambiguous. This CDR3 is built from 16 residues. Germline lookup yields CDR1 MDHEN and CDR2 SYDVKM. V was shortened by 3 bases and J by 3 bases, with 15 bases between the two germline ends. The CDR3 protein is CASSLASWQNYNEQFF. The CDR3 bases are TGTGCCAGCAGTTTGGCCTCTTGGCAGAACTACAATGAGCAGTTCTTC. Looking up the rest from reference TRBV28 and TRBJ2-1 gives the full variable domain: DVKVTQSSRYLVKRTGEKVFLECVQDMDHENMFWYRQDPGLGLRLIYFSYDVKMKEKGDIPEGYSVSREKKERFSLILESASTNQTSMYLCASSLASWQNYNEQFFGPGTRLTVL.

Concerning this clonotype itself: A clone one base away is much larger, so this may be a read error. The chain couples TRBV12-3 or TRBV12-4 to TRBJ1-5, with TRBD1 matching 7 bases. The CDR3 has 14 residues. The trim removed 3 bases at V and 9 bases at J, leaving 8 bases unmatched. CDR3 sequence: CASSFRQGIRPQHF. The CDR3 DNA sequence: TGTGCCAGCAGTTTTAGACAGGGAATTCGGCCCCAGCATTTT.

This clonotype was detected ten times or more. J is TRBJ2-7 and V is TRBV28, with 12 nucleotides matching TRBD2. CDR3 length: 13 amino acids. V lost 7 bases to trimming and J lost 5 bases; unmatched junction nucleotides: 3. Germline V gene data show CDR1 as MDHEN and CDR2 as SYDVKM. The CDR3 DNA reads TGTGCCAGCACTAGCGGGGGGGCGGACGAGCAGTACTTC. Translation gives CASTSGGADEQYF.

CDR3 nucleotide sequence: TGTGCCACCAGCAGAGAAAAGGCCGGGAAAAGGTTTCAGCCCCAGCATTTT. Translated: CATSREKAGKRFQPQHF. The chain recombines TRBV15 with TRBJ1-5, with D unclear. The CDR3 loop spans 17 amino acids. Deletions cut 0 bases from V and 6 bases from J, with 18 bases between. Germline V gene lookup returns CDR1 LNHNV and CDR2 YYDKDF (reference sequence).